The 18 T cell receptor beta chains listed next were all sequenced from one sample in a study of shared clonotypes between healthy human individuals. Selected positively for CCR7 and CD45RO-negative, naive CD8 cells excluded terminally differentiated effector memory CD45RA+ cells. TCRdb keeps only in-frame clones here, not all; method: immunoSEQ multiplex PCR. The sample lists fewer than 800,000 clones, roughly 94% occurring once. Sequenced input: naive CD8+ T cells sorted from blood. The receptor set was obtained from a man between 25 and 39 years old in good health.

This rearrangement joins TRBV14 to TRBJ2-7, with D maybe TRBD2 (5 bases). V lost 4 bases to trimming and J lost 3 bases, with 19 bases between them. Per the germline V gene, CDR1 is SGHDN and CDR2 is FVKESK. This CDR3 has 16 residues. CDR3 protein: CASSPTVGPGNYEQYF. For the CDR3, the DNA is TGTGCCAGCAGCCCGACGGTCGGGCCCGGGAACTACGAGCAGTACTTC.

CDR3 nucleotide sequence: TGTGCCAGCAGCTCACAAGACAGGGTGGGCACCTTC. This translates into CASSSQDRVGTF. This chain connects TRBV7-9 to TRBJ1-2; 7 bases map to TRBD1. The CDR3 is made up of 12 amino acids. CDR1 is SEHNR, CDR2 FQNEAQ, per germline (reference sequence). J gave up 13 bases and V 4 bases, and 9 bases lay outside the gene matches.

The chain employs TRBV28 and TRBJ2-5, with D uncertain. V gave up 3 bases and J gave up 1 base, with 15 bases separating them. The CDR3 is 16 amino acids. Germline V gene lookup returns CDR1 MDHEN and CDR2 SYDVKM. CDR3 residues: CASSFRRSRTQETQYF. CDR3 nucleotide sequence: TGTGCCAGCAGTTTCCGCCGGAGCAGGACCCAAGAGACCCAGTACTTC.

V usage is TRBV6-1 and J usage is TRBJ1-2; D might be TRBD1 (5 bases). V shed 7 bases and J shed 2 bases, with 14 bases lying between them. The length of the CDR3 is 14 residues. In germline, CDR1 is MNHNS, CDR2 SASEGT. The CDR3 DNA reads as TGTGCCAGCACGCAGGGCCCTCAAAACTATGGCTACACCTTC. Translation: CASTQGPQNYGYTF.

V and J are TRBV7-9 and TRBJ2-7; TRBD2 agrees at 11 bases. CDR1 is SEHNR, CDR2 FQNEAQ, per germline (reference sequence). V gave up 6 bases and J gave up 4 bases; unmatched junction bases: 17. The CDR3 sequence is 18 residues long. CDR3 residues: CASSSSLRTGTSGYEQYF. The DNA of the CDR3 is TGTGCCAGCAGTTCAAGCTTACGCACCGGGACTAGCGGATACGAGCAGTACTTC.

The gene calls are TRBV5-8 and TRBJ2-1, with 14 bases aligning to TRBD2. Germline V lookup: CDR1 SGHTS, CDR2 YDEGEE. This CDR3 comprises 15 residues. After removal of 3 bases from V and 7 bases from J, the junction contained 3 bases not matched to a gene. Here the CDR3 reads CASSSGTSGGNEQFF. CDR3 DNA: TGTGCCAGCAGCTCTGGGACTAGCGGGGGAAATGAGCAGTTCTTC.

V is TRBV13 and J is TRBJ2-7, with TRBD2 identical over 11 bases. The CDR3 covers 15 residues. V shed 1 base and J 7 bases; nucleotides not matched to a gene: 6. Germline V gene sequence: CDR1 PRHDT, CDR2 FYEKMQ (reference sequence). The CDR3 DNA reads as TGTGCCAGCAGCTTAGAAGGTAGCGGGAGGGCTGAGCAGTACTTC. Translation: CASSLEGSGRAEQYF. The whole variable domain, remainder taken from reference TRBV13 and TRBJ2-7, is AAGVIQSPRHLIKEKRETATLKCYPIPRHDTVYWYQQGPGQDPQFLISFYEKMQSDKGSIPDRFSAQQFSDYHSELNMSSLELGDSALYFCASSLEGSGRAEQYFGPGTRLTVT.

This clone was seen only once. The chain couples TRBV19 to TRBJ2-3, with D perhaps TRBD2 (6 bases). The CDR3 is 14 amino acids. Trimming took off 7 bases at V and 1 base at J, with 12 bases between the two ends. Per the germline V gene, CDR1 is LNHDA and CDR2 is SQIVND (reference sequence). This CDR3 is CASTTGEGTDTQYF. The CDR3 nucleotides are TGTGCCAGTACGACGGGAGAGGGCACAGATACGCAGTATTTT.

The chain carries TRBV28 and TRBJ2-3; D remains unclear. CDR1 MDHEN and CDR2 SYDVKM come from the germline V gene. The V and J ends lost 5 bases and 0 bases respectively, with 9 bases between them. CDR3 size: 14 residues. In nucleotides, the CDR3 is TGTGCCAGCAGTCTCTCGGTTAGCACAGATACGCAGTATTTT. Amino acid sequence: CASSLSVSTDTQYF.

J is TRBJ2-6 and V is TRBV29-1, with D maybe TRBD2 (5 bases). Trimming pared 1 base from V and 0 bases from J, leaving 7 bases between. Germline V gives CDR1 SQVTM, CDR2 ANQGSEA. The CDR3 is 15 amino acids. The DNA for the CDR3 is TGCAGCGTTGAAGTTGGAGGCTCTGGGGCCAACGTCCTGACTTTC. Translation: CSVEVGGSGANVLTF.

The rearrangement uses TRBV4-3 and TRBJ2-1; TRBD1 matches at 10 bases. In germline, CDR1 is LGHNA, CDR2 YSLEER. Germline trimming cut 0 bases from V and 7 bases from J; bases unmatched to any gene: 6. This CDR3 has 16 amino acids. CDR3 sequence reads: CASSQDRDRGGNEQFF. CDR3 DNA: TGCGCCAGCAGCCAAGACCGGGACAGGGGTGGAAATGAGCAGTTCTTC.

The chain combines TRBV19 with TRBJ2-7, with TRBD2 matching over 10 bases. The CDR3 totals 16 residues. Looked up from germline, CDR1 is LNHDA and CDR2 is SQIVND (reference sequence). Trimming took 4 bases from V and 1 from J; bases not matched to a gene: 7. This chain's CDR3 is CASSTPAGGPSYEQYF. The CDR3 DNA reads TGTGCCAGTAGTACCCCAGCGGGAGGGCCGTCCTACGAGCAGTACTTC.

V gene TRBV5-5 combines with J gene TRBJ2-3; D might be TRBD1 (6 bases). The CDR3 consists of 15 residues. CDR1 is SGHKS, CDR2 YYEKEE, per germline (reference sequence). V was clipped by 4 bases and J by 4 bases, with 16 bases between them. DNA for the CDR3: TGTGCCAGCAGCCCTTTCGAGGGGGATGCAGATACGCAGTATTTT. It is translated as CASSPFEGDADTQYF.

The chain links TRBV2 to TRBJ2-3; the D is unclear. CDR1 is SNHLY, CDR2 FYNNEI, per germline. The CDR3 runs 16 residues. Trimming took off 7 bases at V and 0 bases at J, with 17 bases between the two ends. This chain's CDR3 is CASMAIVTPSTDTQYF. As DNA, the CDR3 is TGTGCCAGCATGGCCATAGTAACACCTAGCACAGATACGCAGTATTTT.

This chain links TRBV7-9 with TRBJ2-1, with 13 bases aligning to TRBD2. Germline V lookup: CDR1 SEHNR, CDR2 FQNEAQ (reference sequence). With V trimmed by 4 bases and J by 0 bases, 3 bases remained unmatched. This CDR3 is 17 amino acids long. CDR3 DNA: TGTGCCAGCAGCTCCGGGACTAGCGGGGCCTCCTACAATGAGCAGTTCTTC. This translates into CASSSGTSGASYNEQFF.

This sequence joins TRBV5-6 and TRBJ2-1; TRBD1 matches 11 bases. The J segment lost 9 bases and the V segment lost 5 bases, leaving 7 bases of the junction unmatched. The CDR3 extends over 14 amino acids. CDR1 SGHDT and CDR2 YYEEEE come from the germline V gene. The CDR3 nucleotides are TGTGCCAGCAGATTTGGGACAGGGGGGCGTGAGCAGTTCTTC. Amino acids: CASRFGTGGREQFF.

The chain combines TRBV28 with TRBJ2-2, with D perhaps matching TRBD2 (6 bases). The germline CDR1 and CDR2 sequences are MDHEN and SYDVKM. This CDR3 contains 15 residues. Trimming removed 2 bases from V and 4 bases from J, with 11 bases in between. CDR3 coding DNA: TGTGCCAGCAGTTTAACCGGGACTTCCACCGGGGAGCTGTTTTTT. Amino acids: CASSLTGTSTGELFF.

This chain joins TRBV7-9 and TRBJ2-7, with 7 bases matching TRBD1. Germline V gene lookup returns CDR1 SEHNR and CDR2 FQNEAQ (reference sequence). CDR3 length equals 14 residues. Trimming took 5 bases from V and 2 from J; bases not matched to a gene: 6. CDR3 in DNA: TGTGCCAGCAGCGACAGGGCCCCGACCTACGAGCAGTACTTC. It yields the protein CASSDRAPTYEQYF.